Following are 19 T cell receptor beta chains from one sample sequenced in a study of cytomegalovirus exposure and HLA in healthy donors. The primer mix had 60 Vbeta and 13 Jbeta primers. Sequencing used immunoSEQ multiplex PCR; TCRdb keeps in-frame clones, though not all of them. The profile shows over 110,000 clones, 75% to 80% of them singletons. The sequenced sample consisted of PBMCs. Every receptor here comes from a woman younger than 35 in good health and CMV-seropositive.

The genes are TRBV7-8 and TRBJ1-1, with TRBD1 matching over 8 bases. Germline loops: CDR1 SGHVS, CDR2 FQNEAQ. The ends lost 2 bases at V and 1 base at J; junction bases unmatched: 12. CDR3 length equals 18 residues. CDR3 DNA: TGTGCCAGCAGCTTAACCAAAGCCCCGACAGGGGCGAACACTGAAGCTTTCTTT. Translating it yields CASSLTKAPTGANTEAFF.

This chain connects TRBV18 to TRBJ2-3; 16 bases are a match to TRBD2. Germline CDR1 KGHSH, CDR2 LQKENI. The V gene end was trimmed by 3 bases and the J gene end by 5 bases; junction bases not matched to a gene: 5. The CDR3 runs to 17 residues. Here the CDR3 DNA reads TGTGCCAGCTCACCGCCGGGACTAGCGGGGGGGAAAGATACGCAGTATTTT. Its translation: CASSPPGLAGGKDTQYF.

The chain has TRBV7-9 and TRBJ1-3; unclear D gene. The CDR3 is 17 amino acids. Germline V gene lookup returns CDR1 SEHNR and CDR2 FQNEAQ (reference sequence). V lost 10 bases and J 1 base, leaving 23 bases between the germline ends. The CDR3 is CATAGIIRELSGNTIYF. CDR3 DNA sequence: TGTGCCACCGCGGGAATCATTAGGGAGCTTTCTGGAAACACCATATATTTT.

V and J are TRBV7-9 and TRBJ2-7, with a weak D call TRBD1 (5 bases). Deletions cut 1 base from V and 4 bases from J, with 5 bases between. This CDR3 comprises 12 residues. Germline lookup yields CDR1 SEHNR and CDR2 FQNEAQ (reference sequence). The CDR3 bases are TGTGCCAGCAGCTTAGGACAGTACGAGCAGTACTTC. Its protein product is CASSLGQYEQYF. Full variable domain (missing parts from reference TRBV7-9 and TRBJ2-7): DTGVSQNPRHKITKRGQNVTFRCDPISEHNRLYWYRQTLGQGPEFLTYFQNEAQLEKSRLLSDRFSAERPKGSFSTLEIQRTEQGDSAMYLCASSLGQYEQYFGPGTRLTVT.

The J gene is TRBJ2-1, the V gene TRBV5-6; TRBD2 is a possible D gene (5 bases). The CDR3 runs to 10 residues. V was trimmed by 7 bases and J by 6 bases, leaving 5 bases between them. Germline V CDR1 and CDR2: SGHDT, YYEEEE. CDR3 protein: CASGLNEQFF. The DNA for the CDR3 is TGTGCCAGCGGACTCAATGAGCAGTTCTTC.

This chain connects TRBV29-1 to TRBJ1-2, with a possible D match to TRBD1 (6 bases). The germline V gene has CDR1 SQVTM and CDR2 ANQGSEA. CDR3 size: 14 residues. Trimming cost V 4 bases and J 4 bases, with 16 bases left between them. The CDR3 protein is CSVGDRQFPYGYTF. The DNA for the CDR3 is TGCAGCGTTGGAGACAGGCAATTCCCCTATGGCTACACCTTC.

The chain couples TRBV5-6 to TRBJ2-7; D is possibly TRBD1 (6 bases). Germline values: CDR1 SGHDT, CDR2 YYEEEE. The CDR3 covers 15 residues. Trimming took off 3 bases at V and 3 bases at J, with 16 bases between the two ends. CDR3 nucleotides: TGTGCCAGCAGCTCGCTTCTGAGGGACAACTACGAGCAGTACTTC. Amino acid sequence: CASSSLLRDNYEQYF.

The chain recombines TRBV15 with TRBJ2-7; no clear D. The length of the CDR3 is 13 residues. The germline gives CDR1 LNHNV, CDR2 YYDKDF (reference sequence). V lost 6 bases and J 0 bases, leaving 9 bases between the germline ends. The CDR3 DNA reads as TGTGCCACCAGTCCAGTCCTCTCCTACGAGCAGTACTTC. Its protein product is CATSPVLSYEQYF.

The V call is TRBV11-2, the J call TRBJ1-2; the match to TRBD1 covers 9 bases. Trimming took 0 bases from V and 3 from J; bases not matched to a gene: 5. The CDR3 totals 16 residues. Per germline, CDR1 SGHAT and CDR2 FQNNGV. The DNA for the CDR3 is TGTGCCAGCAGCTTAGAGGGGACAGGGCTCGACTATGGCTACACCTTC. Translating it yields CASSLEGTGLDYGYTF. The complete variable domain, with remaining parts taken from reference TRBV11-2 and TRBJ1-2, reads EAGVAQSPRYKIIEKRQSVAFWCNPISGHATLYWYQQILGQGPKLLIQFQNNGVVDDSQLPKDRFSAERLKGVDSTLKIQPAKLEDSAVYLCASSLEGTGLDYGYTFGSGTRLTVV.

This clone has only a few counts. The rearrangement uses TRBV6-1 and TRBJ2-7, with D tentatively TRBD2 (5 bases). The CDR3 is 13 residues long. Germline CDR1 reads MNHNS; CDR2 reads SASEGT. V was cut by 2 bases and J by 7 bases, with 12 bases left in between. The CDR3 DNA reads as TGTGCCAGCAGTGAACTGACCGGGGAAGAGCAGTACTTC. Protein: CASSELTGEEQYF.

The chain links TRBV19 to TRBJ2-1, with a possible D match to TRBD2 (5 bases). The CDR3 sequence is 15 residues long. V was cut by 7 bases and J by 2 bases, with 15 bases left in between. CDR1 and CDR2 from the germline V gene are LNHDA and SQIVND (reference sequence). The CDR3 spells CASTRDGVPYNEQFF. CDR3 sequence (DNA): TGTGCCAGTACCCGTGACGGGGTTCCCTACAATGAGCAGTTCTTC. Full variable domain (missing parts from reference TRBV19 and TRBJ2-1): DGGITQSPKYLFRKEGQNVTLSCEQNLNHDAMYWYRQDPGQGLRLIYYSQIVNDFQKGDIAEGYSVSREKKESFPLTVTSAQKNPTAFYLCASTRDGVPYNEQFFGPGTRLTVL.

The J gene is TRBJ2-7, the V gene TRBV5-1, with 10 nucleotides matching TRBD1. Germline CDR1 reads SGHRS; CDR2 reads YFSETQ. The CDR3 consists of 14 residues. The junction had 5 bases not matched to a gene; V was cut back by 5 bases and J by 3 bases. CDR3 nucleotide sequence: TGCGCCAGCAGGCTTGGACAGGGGGTCTACGAGCAGTACTTC. Encoded protein: CASRLGQGVYEQYF.

J is TRBJ2-7 and V is TRBV5-1, with D possibly matching TRBD1 (5 bases). Germline V gives CDR1 SGHRS, CDR2 YFSETQ. The CDR3 spans 14 residues. Trimming removed 3 bases from V and 7 bases from J, with 17 bases in between. CDR3 loop: CASSSRWGRDEQYF. The CDR3 region has the DNA TGCGCCAGCAGCTCCCGGTGGGGCAGGGATGAGCAGTACTTC.

The chain links TRBV5-6 to TRBJ2-7; D is perhaps TRBD2 (5 bases). Trimming stripped 0 bases from V and 3 bases from J, with 7 bases between. Germline V gives CDR1 SGHDT, CDR2 YYEEEE. The CDR3 runs 13 residues. The CDR3 protein is CASSLAAGYEQYF. CDR3 nucleotide sequence: TGTGCCAGCAGCTTGGCTGCGGGCTACGAGCAGTACTTC.

The CDR3 protein is CATSRARGTEAFF. In nucleotides, the CDR3 is TGTGCCACCAGCAGAGCCAGGGGGACTGAAGCTTTCTTT. This chain connects TRBV15 to TRBJ1-1; 7 bases match TRBD1. Trimming cost V 1 base and J 5 bases; bases outside gene matches: 1. Germline V lookup: CDR1 LNHNV, CDR2 YYDKDF (reference sequence). CDR3 length equals 13 residues.

This clone was detected only once. With only one base between it and a far larger clone, this is likely a read error. The J gene is TRBJ2-3, the V gene TRBV7-6; 7 nucleotides line up with TRBD1. CDR1 and CDR2 (germline): SGHVS, FNYEAQ. The CDR3 has 15 residues. CDR3: CVSSFRGYPTDTQYF. CDR3 sequence (DNA): TGTGTCAGCAGCTTCAGGGGGTACCCTACAGATACGCAGTATTTT.

V is TRBV29-1 and J is TRBJ1-2; D gene unclear. The germline V and J ends were trimmed by 4 bases and 9 bases, with 15 bases remaining between them. Germline V gene sequence: CDR1 SQVTM, CDR2 ANQGSEA. The CDR3 totals 12 residues. CDR3 loop: CSVGTGAGSYTF. The CDR3 region has the DNA TGCAGCGTTGGAACGGGTGCCGGGAGCTACACCTTC.

The rearrangement uses TRBV5-1 and TRBJ2-1, with 14 positions matching TRBD2. The CDR3 totals 16 residues. V trimming: 4 bases; J trimming: 6 bases; junction bases outside the gene matches: 6. The V gene's germline CDR1 is SGHRS and CDR2 YFSETQ. This chain's CDR3 is CASSRTTSGGANEQFF. DNA of the CDR3: TGCGCCAGCAGCCGAACGACTAGCGGGGGGGCCAATGAGCAGTTCTTC.

V and J are TRBV19 and TRBJ2-3, with a weak D call TRBD2 (6 bases). There are 15 residues in the CDR3. V was shortened by 3 bases and J by 1 base, with 11 bases between the two germline ends. The germline V gene encodes CDR1 LNHDA and CDR2 SQIVND (reference sequence). The CDR3 here is CASSIGAGRTDTQYF. The CDR3 DNA reads as TGTGCCAGTAGTATTGGCGCGGGGCGCACAGATACGCAGTATTTT.